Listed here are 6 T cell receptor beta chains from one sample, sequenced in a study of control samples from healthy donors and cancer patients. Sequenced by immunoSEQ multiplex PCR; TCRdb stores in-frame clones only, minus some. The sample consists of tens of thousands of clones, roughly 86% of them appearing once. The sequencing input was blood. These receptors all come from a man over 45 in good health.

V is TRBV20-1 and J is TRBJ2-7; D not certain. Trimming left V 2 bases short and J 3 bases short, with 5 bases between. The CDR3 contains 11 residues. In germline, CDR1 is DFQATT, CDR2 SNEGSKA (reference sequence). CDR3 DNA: TGCAGTGCTAGAAGGGACTACGAGCAGTACTTC. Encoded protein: CSARRDYEQYF.

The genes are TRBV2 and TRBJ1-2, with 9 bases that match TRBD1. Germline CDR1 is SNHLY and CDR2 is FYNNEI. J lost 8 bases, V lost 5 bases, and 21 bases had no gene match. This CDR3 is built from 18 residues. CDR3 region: CASSPPIIQGAQARGYTF. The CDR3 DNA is TGTGCCAGCAGTCCGCCTATCATACAGGGGGCGCAAGCTCGGGGCTACACCTTC.

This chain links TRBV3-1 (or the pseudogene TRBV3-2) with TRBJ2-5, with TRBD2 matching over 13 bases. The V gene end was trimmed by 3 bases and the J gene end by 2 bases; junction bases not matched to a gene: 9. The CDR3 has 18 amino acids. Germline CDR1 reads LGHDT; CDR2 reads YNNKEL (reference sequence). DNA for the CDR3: TGTGCCAGCAGCCAGCCAAGCCGACTAGCGGGGGGACAAGAGACCCAGTACTTC. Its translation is CASSQPSRLAGGQETQYF.

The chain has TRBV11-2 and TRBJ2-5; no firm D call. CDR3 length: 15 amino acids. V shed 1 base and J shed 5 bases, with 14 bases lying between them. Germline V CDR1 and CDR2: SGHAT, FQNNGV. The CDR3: CASSLVLGGRETQYF. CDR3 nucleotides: TGTGCCAGCAGCTTAGTGTTGGGTGGGCGGGAGACCCAGTACTTC.

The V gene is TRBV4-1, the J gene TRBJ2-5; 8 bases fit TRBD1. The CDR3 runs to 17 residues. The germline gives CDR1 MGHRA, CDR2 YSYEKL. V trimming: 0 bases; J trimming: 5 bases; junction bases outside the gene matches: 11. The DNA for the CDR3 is TGCGCCAGCAGCCAAGATCTCGACAGGGGTTTGGTGGAGACCCAGTACTTC. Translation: CASSQDLDRGLVETQYF.

DNA of the CDR3: TGTGCCAGCAGTGGCGGGAGGGGCAAGAACACTGAAGCTTTCTTT. Protein sequence: CASSGGRGKNTEAFF. The V and J genes are TRBV25-1 and TRBJ1-1; the D gene is possibly TRBD1 (5 bases). V lost 4 bases, J lost 1 base, and 13 bases lay in between. CDR3 length: 15 residues. Germline assignment: CDR1 MGHDK and CDR2 SYGVNS.